This T cell receptor beta chain was found in a study of cytomegalovirus exposure and HLA in healthy donors. Study details: The Caucasian-associated ancestry cluster held 80% to 90% of a few hundred genotyped donors.

Primers included in the PCR were 60 Vbeta and 13 Jbeta primers. Generated by immunoSEQ multiplex PCR, the TCRdb table keeps only in-frame clones and is missing some. The sample yields 150,000 to 200,000 clones, approximately 85% seen once. Study-wide findings and caveats: Previously analyzed data showed that most TCR beta V segments were productive at a frequency of about 87% or about 30%. Analysis performed later found roughly 17,000 TCR beta sequences associated with HLA alleles at 0.05 false discovery rate.

This CDR3 region has 14 residues. In the case of this clone: The target antigen is unknown.

The chain is built from TRBV21-1 and TRBJ1-5. TRBV21-1 is a listed pseudogene. The sequence was collected from a man aged 18 to 35 in good health and CMV-seronegative. The sample taken for sequencing was PBMCs. The CDR3 reads CASSVRHRVQPQHF. DNA for the CDR3: TGTGCCAGCAGCGTGAGGCATCGGGTCCAGCCCCAGCATTTT.